This is a list of T cell receptor beta chains from one sample in a study of blood T cell repertoires in COVID-19. Sequenced by immunoSEQ multiplex PCR; TCRdb stores in-frame clones only, minus some. The sample has approximately 100,000 clones, roughly 85% seen once. Sequences were obtained from peripheral blood. The source is a woman between 70 and 85 years old with active or convalescent COVID-19. Both conserved end residues are part of each CDR3. A D gene is named only where the DNA matches it firmly. Size tells how often a clone was seen (once, few, many) or the class of an expanded clone, and some rows leave it out.

v_call	clone_size	d_call	j_call	cdr3_nt	cdr3_aa
TRBV18	.	TRBD2	TRBJ2-5	TGTGCCAGCTCCCGAGGACTAGCGGGAGAAGAGACCCAGTACTTC	CASSRGLAGEETQYF
TRBV18	.	TRBD1	TRBJ2-1	TGTGCCAGCCTACGACAGGGCTACAATGAGCAGTTCTTC	CASLRQGYNEQFF
TRBV7-2	.	.	TRBJ1-2	TGTGCCAGCAGCACGAGACAGGCCTTCGGGGTCGAGGGCTACACCTTC	CASSTRQAFGVEGYTF
TRBV3-1/TRBV3-2	.	.	TRBJ1-3	TGTGCCAGCAGCCAAGACGGACATCGTGGGGGAAACACCATATATTTT	CASSQDGHRGGNTIYF
TRBV3-1/TRBV3-2	.	.	TRBJ1-1	TGTGCCAGCAGCCAAAGCCCTACTTTCACTGAAGCTTTCTTT	CASSQSPTFTEAFF
TRBV10-3	.	TRBD1	TRBJ1-3	TGTGCCATCAATACAGGACAGGGGGCTGGAAACACCATATATTTT	CAINTGQGAGNTIYF
TRBV3-1/TRBV3-2	.	.	TRBJ1-6	TGTGCCAGCAGCCAAGCGAACAGGGTCGGTTCACCCCTCCACTTT	CASSQANRVGSPLHF
TRBV29-1	.	.	TRBJ2-2	TGCAGCGTTGCGGGGAACACCGGGGAGCTGTTTTTT	CSVAGNTGELFF
TRBV7-8	.	.	TRBJ2-1	TGTGCCAGCAGCTTAGGGGGAGAAAATGAGCAGTTCTTC	CASSLGGENEQFF
TRBV1	.	.	TRBJ2-2	TGCACCAGCAGCCAAGCTACTCCAGGGTGCACCGGGGAGCTGTTTTTT	CTSSQATPGCTGELFF
TRBV30	.	TRBD1	TRBJ1-3	TGTGCCTGGAGTGTAGGCGGGACAGCTGGAAACACCATATATTTT	CAWSVGGTAGNTIYF
TRBV7-2	.	TRBD1	TRBJ2-7	TGTGCCAGCAGCTTAGATGGGACAGGGTCCTACGAGCAGTACTTC	CASSLDGTGSYEQYF
TRBV30	.	TRBD1	TRBJ1-3	TGTGCCTGGAGTCGGGACAGCTACTCTGGAAACACCATATATTTT	CAWSRDSYSGNTIYF
TRBV7-3	.	TRBD2	TRBJ2-1	TGTGCCAGCAGCTTAACAGCGGGGGGGATGCATGAGCAGTTCTTC	CASSLTAGGMHEQFF
TRBV21-1	.	.	TRBJ2-3	TGTGCCAGGTACCCCCCCACGGGAGGGTGCACAGATACGCAGTATTTT	CARYPPTGGCTDTQYF
TRBV7-2	.	.	TRBJ2-7	TGTGCCACCACTCAACCAGGGAACTACGAGCAGTACTTC	CATTQPGNYEQYF
TRBV28	.	.	TRBJ1-1	TGTGCCAGCAGCTATTCAAGGGGGGGAAACACTGAAGCTTTCTTT	CASSYSRGGNTEAFF
TRBV19	few	.	TRBJ1-1	TGTGCCAGTAGTATTTACGCTGACTTCCCGTGGAACACTGAAGCTTTCTTT	CASSIYADFPWNTEAFF
TRBV7-6	.	TRBD1	TRBJ1-6	TGTGCCAGCAGCCTCAGACAGGGGGCGGGTTCACCCCTCCACTTT	CASSLRQGAGSPLHF
TRBV5-1	.	.	TRBJ2-1	TGCGCCAGCAGCTTGGAGTCCCAGGGTAGACAGTTCTTC	CASSLESQGRQFF
TRBV18	.	TRBD2	TRBJ2-5	TGTGCCAGCTCACCACCGGTGACGGGGGGGCCTCGGGAGACCCAGTACTTC	CASSPPVTGGPRETQYF
TRBV7-2	.	TRBD2	TRBJ2-7	TGTGCCAGCAGCTTAGCGGGAGGGTCGTACGAGCAGTACTTC	CASSLAGGSYEQYF
TRBV7-9	.	.	TRBJ2-3	TGTGCCAGCAGCTCCGCCTGGCGGGACACAGATACGCAGTATTTT	CASSSAWRDTDTQYF
TRBV4-3	.	.	TRBJ1-2	TGCGCCAGCAGCCACGCTGGAGATTTTAACTATGGCTACACCTTC	CASSHAGDFNYGYTF
TRBV19	.	TRBD1	TRBJ1-5	TGTGCCAGTGGGTGGGACAGGGCTGATCAGCCCCAGCATTTT	CASGWDRADQPQHF
TRBV6-1	once	TRBD1	TRBJ1-1	TGTGCCAGCAGTGAGACGCAACAGGGGTGGATGACTGAAGCTTTCTTT	CASSETQQGWMTEAFF
TRBV9	.	TRBD1	TRBJ2-7	TGTGCCAGCAGCGTAGCCCCCTCAGGGGGCGCGAGCTCCTACGAGCAGTACTTC	CASSVAPSGGASSYEQYF
TRBV9	.	.	TRBJ2-5	TGTGCCAGCGGGCCAGCCGGGGGGCCGGGGGAGACCCAGTACTTC	CASGPAGGPGETQYF
TRBV2	.	TRBD1	TRBJ2-7	TGTGCCAGCGGACAAGGGGGCTTCTACGAGCAGTACTTC	CASGQGGFYEQYF
TRBV28	.	.	TRBJ2-2	TGTGCCAGCAGTGGAGACACCGGGGAGCTGTTTTTT	CASSGDTGELFF
TRBV24-1	.	TRBD1	TRBJ2-1	TGTGCCACCAGTGATCCTGCAGGGGGCTCCTACAATGAGCAGTTCTTC	CATSDPAGGSYNEQFF
TRBV7-2	once	.	TRBJ1-1	TGTGCCAGCACTTTACGGGGAGGGGGTGAAGCTTTCTTT	CASTLRGGGEAFF
TRBV7-8	once	TRBD2	TRBJ2-3	TGTGCCAGCAGCTTAGGCGGACTAGCGGGGGGCTACACAGATACGCAGTATTTT	CASSLGGLAGGYTDTQYF
TRBV28	.	.	TRBJ1-5	TGTGCCAGCACCTCGGGGATAGGCCCCCAGCATTTT	CASTSGIGPQHF
TRBV6-5	.	.	TRBJ2-3	TGTGCCAGCAGAAGAGGGTTCACAGATACGCAGTATTTT	CASRRGFTDTQYF
TRBV5-1	.	.	TRBJ1-2	TGCGCCAGCAGCTCGGACACCCCCTATGGCTACACCTTC	CASSSDTPYGYTF
TRBV2	.	.	TRBJ1-2	TGTGCCAGCAGTGAGACACGAACTAACTATGGCTACACCTTC	CASSETRTNYGYTF
TRBV2	.	.	TRBJ1-5	TGTGCCAGCAGTTTAGGAGGGCAGAATCAGCCCCAGCATTTT	CASSLGGQNQPQHF
TRBV7-2	.	TRBD2	TRBJ2-3	TGTGCCAGCAGCTTAGCGTTCAAGCGGGGCTCTGGCACAGATACGCAGTATTTT	CASSLAFKRGSGTDTQYF
TRBV11-1	.	TRBD2	TRBJ2-2	TGTGCCAGCAGCTTGTCGGGGGGAAGCACCGGGGAGCTGTTTTTT	CASSLSGGSTGELFF
TRBV5-1	.	TRBD1	TRBJ2-5	TGCGCCAGCAGCACAACAGGGGGTAGCGAGACCCAGTACTTC	CASSTTGGSETQYF
TRBV15	.	.	TRBJ2-7	TGTGCCACCAGCAGGGACGGATCGGGGTCAGAGCAGTACTTC	CATSRDGSGSEQYF
TRBV27	.	.	TRBJ1-6	TGTGCCAGCAGGCCACAGAGCTCCTATAATTCACCCCTCCACTTT	CASRPQSSYNSPLHF
TRBV2	once	.	TRBJ2-7	TGTGCCAGCATCATCGACTCTCCGAGCATGTACTTC	CASIIDSPSMYF
TRBV5-6	.	.	TRBJ1-5	TGTGCCAGCAGCTTGGGGCAGGGGAACAATCAGCCCCAGCATTTT	CASSLGQGNNQPQHF
TRBV28	.	TRBD1	TRBJ2-1	TGTGCCAGCAGTAACCGGGACAGACTATACAATGAGCAGTTCTTC	CASSNRDRLYNEQFF
TRBV30	.	.	TRBJ2-5	TGTGCCTGGAGGCGGCCATCGGAGACCCAGTACTTC	CAWRRPSETQYF
TRBV9	.	TRBD1	TRBJ1-4	TGTGCCAGCAGCCCTTCCGGACAGGCAAGAGGTGAAAAACTGTTTTTT	CASSPSGQARGEKLFF
TRBV28	once	.	TRBJ2-3	TGTGCCAGCAGTTGGGCACAGTGGCCTACAGATACGCAGTATTTT	CASSWAQWPTDTQYF